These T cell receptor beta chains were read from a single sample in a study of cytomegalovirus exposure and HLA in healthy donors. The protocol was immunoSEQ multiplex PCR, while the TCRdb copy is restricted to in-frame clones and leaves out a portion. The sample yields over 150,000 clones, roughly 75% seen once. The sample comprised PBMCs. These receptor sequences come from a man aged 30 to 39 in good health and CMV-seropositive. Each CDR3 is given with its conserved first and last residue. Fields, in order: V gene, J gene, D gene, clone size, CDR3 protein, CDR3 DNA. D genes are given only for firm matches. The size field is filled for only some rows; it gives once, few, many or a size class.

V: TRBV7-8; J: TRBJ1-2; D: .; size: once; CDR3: CASSPGRTYGYTF; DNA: TGTGCCAGCAGCCCAGGAAGGACTTATGGCTACACCTTC
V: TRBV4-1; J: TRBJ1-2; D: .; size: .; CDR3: CASSHWGGKNDGYTF; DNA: TGCGCCAGCAGCCATTGGGGGGGGAAGAACGATGGCTACACCTTC
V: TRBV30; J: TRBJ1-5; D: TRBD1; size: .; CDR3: CAWNQGAGLFLNQPQHF; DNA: TGTGCCTGGAATCAGGGGGCTGGGTTATTTCTCAATCAGCCCCAGCATTTT
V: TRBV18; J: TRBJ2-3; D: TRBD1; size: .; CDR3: CASSLGQADTQYF; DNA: TGTGCCAGCTCTCTCGGACAGGCAGATACGCAGTATTTT
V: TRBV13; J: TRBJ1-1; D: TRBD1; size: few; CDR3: CASSKEQGIANEAFF; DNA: TGTGCCAGCAGCAAAGAACAGGGGATTGCAAATGAAGCTTTCTTT
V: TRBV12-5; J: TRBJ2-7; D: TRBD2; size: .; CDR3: CASGLVPPGGSGYEQYF; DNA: TGTGCTAGTGGTTTGGTACCCCCCGGGGGTAGCGGGTACGAGCAGTACTTC
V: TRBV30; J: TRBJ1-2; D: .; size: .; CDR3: CAWSITHFDRYTF; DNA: TGTGCCTGGAGTATCACGCACTTTGATCGCTACACCTTC
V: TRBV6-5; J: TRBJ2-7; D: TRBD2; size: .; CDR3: CASSYAGTSGGYEQYF; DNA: TGTGCCAGCAGTTACGCCGGGACTAGCGGGGGTTACGAGCAGTACTTC
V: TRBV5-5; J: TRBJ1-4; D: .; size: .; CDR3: CASTSLGHADEKLFF; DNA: TGTGCCAGCACCTCCCTAGGACATGCCGACGAAAAACTGTTTTTT
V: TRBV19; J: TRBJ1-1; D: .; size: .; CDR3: CASREQAMNTEAFF; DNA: TGTGCCAGTAGGGAACAGGCTATGAACACTGAAGCTTTCTTT
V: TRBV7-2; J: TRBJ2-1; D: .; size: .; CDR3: CASSRQDGGYNEQFF; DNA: TGTGCCAGCAGCCGACAGGATGGGGGATACAATGAGCAGTTCTTC
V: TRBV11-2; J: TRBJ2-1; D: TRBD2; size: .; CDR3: CASSSLRTSGGGYNEQFF; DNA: TGTGCCAGCAGCTCTTTACGGACTAGCGGGGGTGGCTACAATGAGCAGTTCTTC
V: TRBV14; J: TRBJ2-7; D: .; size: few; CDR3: CASSYNIQVSYEQYF; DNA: TGTGCCAGCAGCTATAACATTCAGGTGTCCTACGAGCAGTACTTC
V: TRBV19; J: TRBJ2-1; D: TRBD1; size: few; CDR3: CASRGAGTGLPSYNEQFF; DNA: TGTGCCAGTAGGGGAGCCGGGACAGGGCTTCCCTCCTACAATGAGCAGTTCTTC
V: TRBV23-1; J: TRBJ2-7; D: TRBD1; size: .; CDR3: CASYRDRGEIHYEQYF; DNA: TGCGCCAGCTATCGGGACAGGGGCGAGATTCACTACGAGCAGTACTTC
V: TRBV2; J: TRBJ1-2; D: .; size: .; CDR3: CASSEALGAGYTF; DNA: TGTGCCAGCAGTGAAGCTCTGGGGGCCGGCTACACCTTC
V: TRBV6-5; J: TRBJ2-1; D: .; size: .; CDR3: CASSSRSSYNEQFF; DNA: TGTGCCAGCAGTTCAAGGAGCTCCTACAATGAGCAGTTCTTC
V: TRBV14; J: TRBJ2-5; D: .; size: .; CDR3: CASSQASETQYF; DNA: TGTGCCAGCAGCCAGGCTAGTGAGACCCAGTACTTC
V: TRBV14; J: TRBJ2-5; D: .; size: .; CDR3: CASSQVFGGQETQYF; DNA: TGTGCCAGCAGCCAAGTTTTCGGGGGCCAAGAGACCCAGTACTTC
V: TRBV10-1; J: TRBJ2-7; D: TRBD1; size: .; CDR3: CASKGQGPYEQYF; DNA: TGCGCCAGCAAGGGACAGGGTCCCTACGAGCAGTACTTC
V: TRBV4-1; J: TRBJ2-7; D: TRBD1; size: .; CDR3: CASSQGTGRHEQYF; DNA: TGCGCCAGCAGCCAAGGGACAGGCCGACACGAGCAGTACTTC
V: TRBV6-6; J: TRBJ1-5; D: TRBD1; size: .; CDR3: CASRRGTGGNQPQHF; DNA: TGTGCCAGCAGACGGGGGACAGGGGGCAATCAGCCCCAGCATTTT